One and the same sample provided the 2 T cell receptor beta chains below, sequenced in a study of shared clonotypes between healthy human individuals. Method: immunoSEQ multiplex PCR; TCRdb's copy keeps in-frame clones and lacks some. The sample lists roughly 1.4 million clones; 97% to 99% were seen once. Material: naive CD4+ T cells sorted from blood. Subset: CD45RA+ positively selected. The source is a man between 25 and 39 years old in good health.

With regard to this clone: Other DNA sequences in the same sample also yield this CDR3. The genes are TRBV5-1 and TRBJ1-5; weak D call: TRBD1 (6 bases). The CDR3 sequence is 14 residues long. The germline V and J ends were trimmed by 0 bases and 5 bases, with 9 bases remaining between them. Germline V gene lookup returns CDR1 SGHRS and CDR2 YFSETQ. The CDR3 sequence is CASSLAGDDQPQHF. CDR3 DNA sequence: TGCGCCAGCAGCTTGGCAGGGGACGATCAGCCCCAGCATTTT.

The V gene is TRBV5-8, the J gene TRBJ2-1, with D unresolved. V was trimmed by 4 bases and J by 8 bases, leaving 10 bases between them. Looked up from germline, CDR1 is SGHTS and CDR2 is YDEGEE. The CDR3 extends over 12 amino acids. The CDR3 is CASSRAKDEQFF. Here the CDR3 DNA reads TGTGCCAGCAGCCGCGCGAAAGATGAGCAGTTCTTC.